The 10 T cell receptor beta chains presented below share a single source sample, sequenced in a study of cytomegalovirus exposure and HLA in healthy donors. The PCR used 60 Vbeta and 13 Jbeta primers. This table comes from immunoSEQ multiplex PCR, and its TCRdb copy is limited to in-frame clones, with some not included. The data hold 100,000 to 150,000 clones, with approximately 80% observed a single time. The sequencing input was PBMCs. These receptors were taken from a boy aged 2 to 10 in good health and CMV-seronegative.

The V call is TRBV25-1, the J call TRBJ2-1, with D maybe TRBD2 (5 bases). This CDR3 spans 15 amino acids. V lost 7 bases and J lost 0, with 13 bases in between. The germline V gene has CDR1 MGHDK and CDR2 SYGVNS. The CDR3 nucleotides are TGTGCCAGCACCCCGGACTGGAGCTCCTACAATGAGCAGTTCTTC. It is translated as CASTPDWSSYNEQFF.

This chain links TRBV9 with TRBJ2-2; possibly TRBD1 for D (7 bases). This CDR3 spans 17 amino acids. The V end was cut by 2 bases, the J end by 0 bases, with 14 bases between. Germline V gene sequence: CDR1 SGDLS, CDR2 YYNGEE. This CDR3 is CASSVPTGDSNTGELFF. DNA for the CDR3: TGTGCCAGCAGCGTCCCCACAGGGGACTCGAACACCGGGGAGCTGTTTTTT.

The genes are TRBV5-1 and TRBJ1-4; a weak D match, TRBD1 (5 bases). Trimming removed 0 bases at V and 0 bases at J, with 12 bases between. Germline lookup yields CDR1 SGHRS and CDR2 YFSETQ. There are 17 residues in the CDR3. The DNA for the CDR3 is TGCGCCAGCAGCTTGGCGGGGGATCGATCAACTAATGAAAAACTGTTTTTT. Translating it yields CASSLAGDRSTNEKLFF.

This clone was detected a few times. The chain uses TRBV7-6 and TRBJ2-1; TRBD1 agrees at 9 bases. The CDR3 is 16 residues long. Trimming cost V 5 bases and J 6 bases; bases outside gene matches: 11. Per germline, CDR1 SGHVS and CDR2 FNYEAQ. CDR3 nucleotides: TGTGCCAGCAGCGCGATTACAGGGGGCCCCGCCAATGAGCAGTTCTTC. Protein sequence: CASSAITGGPANEQFF.

The table lists this clone with a count of one. The chain has TRBV4-2 and TRBJ2-1; tentative D call: TRBD2 (6 bases). This CDR3 is built from 16 residues. The germline CDR1 and CDR2 sequences are LGHNA and YNFKEQ. V was pared by 0 bases and J by 6 bases, with 15 bases between. The DNA for the CDR3 is TGTGCCAGCAGCCAAGATTTCGGGGGAGGTAGCAATGAGCAGTTCTTC. As protein: CASSQDFGGGSNEQFF.

This sequence joins TRBV19 and TRBJ1-1, with TRBD1 matching 7 bases. Germline values: CDR1 LNHDA, CDR2 SQIVND (reference sequence). V lost 5 bases and J lost 3; bases outside the gene matches: 6. The CDR3 runs to 14 residues. The CDR3 DNA follows: TGTGCCAGTAGTCAGGGGGGCACCTACACTGAAGCTTTCTTT. It translates to CASSQGGTYTEAFF.

On this clone itself: The sample contains more than one DNA sequence encoding this CDR3. The chain joins TRBV5-1 to TRBJ1-3, with no clear D. Germline CDR1 is SGHRS and CDR2 is YFSETQ. The CDR3 sequence is 15 residues long. V was pared by 0 bases and J by 0 bases, with 7 bases between. The CDR3 loop is CASSLGQSSGNTIYF. CDR3 nucleotides: TGCGCCAGCAGCTTGGGGCAGTCCTCTGGAAACACCATATATTTT.

This clone appeared once. This chain links TRBV15 with TRBJ2-7; 7 nucleotides align to TRBD1. This CDR3 is built from 17 residues. Per germline, CDR1 LNHNV and CDR2 YYDKDF (reference sequence). V shed 5 bases, J shed 1 base, and the junction held 14 bases outside the gene matches. CDR3 residues: CATSGLPTGTDSYEQYF. Written as DNA, the CDR3 is TGTGCCACCAGCGGCCTCCCTACCGGGACAGATTCCTACGAGCAGTACTTC.

This chain links TRBV5-6 with TRBJ2-5; 7 positions match TRBD1. This CDR3 has 15 residues. Per germline, CDR1 SGHDT and CDR2 YYEEEE. V dropped 1 base and J dropped 3; count of bases not matched to a gene: 6. In nucleotides, the CDR3 is TGTGCCAGCAGCTTGCTTGAGGGACAGAAAGAGACCCAGTACTTC. Protein: CASSLLEGQKETQYF. The whole variable domain, filled in from reference TRBV5-6 and TRBJ2-5, reads DAGVTQSPTHLIKTRGQQVTLRCSPKSGHDTVSWYQQALGQGPQFIFQYYEEEERQRGNFPDRFSGHQFPNYSSELNVNALLLGDSALYLCASSLLEGQKETQYFGPGTRLLVL.

This chain links TRBV4-3 with TRBJ1-5, with TRBD1 matching 7 bases. The ends lost 4 bases at V and 6 bases at J; junction bases unmatched: 9. This CDR3 is 15 amino acids long. Germline assignment: CDR1 LGHNA and CDR2 YSLEER. This chain's CDR3 is CASSPGTARSQPQHF. The CDR3 DNA follows: TGCGCCAGCAGCCCGGGGACAGCAAGGAGTCAGCCCCAGCATTTT.